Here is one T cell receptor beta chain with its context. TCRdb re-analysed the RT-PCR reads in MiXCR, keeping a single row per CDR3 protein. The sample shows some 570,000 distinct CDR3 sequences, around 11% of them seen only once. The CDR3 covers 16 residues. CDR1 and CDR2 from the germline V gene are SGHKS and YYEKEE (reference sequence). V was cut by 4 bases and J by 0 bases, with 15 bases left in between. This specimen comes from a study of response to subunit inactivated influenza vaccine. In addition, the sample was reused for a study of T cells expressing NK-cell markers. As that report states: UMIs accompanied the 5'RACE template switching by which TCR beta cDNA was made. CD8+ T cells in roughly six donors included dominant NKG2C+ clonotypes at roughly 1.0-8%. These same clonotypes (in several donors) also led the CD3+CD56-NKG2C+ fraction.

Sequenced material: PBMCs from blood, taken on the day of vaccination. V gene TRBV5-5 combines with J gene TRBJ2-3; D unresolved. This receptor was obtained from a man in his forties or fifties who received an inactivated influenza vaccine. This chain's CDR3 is CASSPYPLSSTDTQYF. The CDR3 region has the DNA TGTGCCAGCAGCCCCTACCCCTTGTCTAGCACAGATACGCAGTATTTT.